This T cell receptor (beta chain) was profiled in a study of shared clonotypes between healthy human individuals. General study findings and limits: A few donors had approximately 4.6% of their naive CD4 clonotypes in common.

TCRdb's table, derived via immunoSEQ multiplex PCR, lists solely in-frame clones and lacks some. The data contain about 2 million clones, about 95% of them singletons. Points on this clone: The antigen is undetermined.

Naive CD8 cells lacked CD45RO and underwent positive selection for CCR7, leaving out terminally differentiated effector memory CD45RA+ cells. The TCR originated in a man younger than 35 in good health. The sequenced sample consisted of naive CD8+ T cells sorted from blood.

The CDR3 protein is CASSPIAGGFNEQFF. CDR3 DNA sequence: TGTGCCAGCAGCCCGATAGCGGGGGGCTTCAATGAGCAGTTCTTC. This chain uses TRBV5-4 with TRBJ2-1; 10 nucleotides align to TRBD2. CDR1 is SGHNT, CDR2 YYREEE, per germline (reference sequence). V lost 4 bases to trimming and J lost 6 bases; unmatched junction nucleotides: 7. The CDR3 consists of 15 residues.